What follows are 10 T cell receptor beta chains derived from one specimen sequenced in a study of shared clonotypes between healthy human individuals. Generated by immunoSEQ multiplex PCR, the TCRdb table keeps only in-frame clones and is missing some. The sample shows roughly 2,500,000 clones, 93% of them seen only once. Material: naive CD4+ T cells from PBMCs. Subset of the sample: CD45RA+ positively selected. The receptors originated from a man between 18 and 29 years old in good health. Some clones in this sample may be carry-over from other donors' samples.

This clone has just one count. The genes are TRBV6-1 and TRBJ2-1; 11 nucleotides agree with TRBD1. CDR3 length: 15 amino acids. With V trimmed by 4 bases and J by 9 bases, 8 bases remained unmatched. Germline V gives CDR1 MNHNS, CDR2 SASEGT. This CDR3 reads CASSAGTGGRVEQFF. CDR3 DNA sequence: TGTGCCAGCAGTGCCGGGACAGGGGGTCGAGTTGAGCAGTTCTTC.

The rearrangement links TRBV19 to TRBJ2-3; perhaps TRBD1 as D (5 bases). Germline V gene sequence: CDR1 LNHDA, CDR2 SQIVND (reference sequence). The ends were cut back, 5 bases at V and 1 base at J, with 10 bases in the middle. This CDR3 region has 14 residues. In nucleotides, the CDR3 is TGTGCCAGTAGTCCATTCAGGGGCACAGATACGCAGTATTTT. This codes for CASSPFRGTDTQYF.

The J gene is TRBJ1-2, the V gene TRBV28, with 7 bases lining up with TRBD1. V lost 5 bases, J lost 4 bases, and 10 bases stayed unmatched. The CDR3 consists of 15 residues. Per the germline V gene, CDR1 is MDHEN and CDR2 is SYDVKM. CDR3 DNA sequence: TGTGCCAGCAGTATCGGGACAGAACTTGCCTATGGCTACACCTTC. Its protein is CASSIGTELAYGYTF.

The chain has TRBV5-1 and TRBJ1-1; D remains unclear. This CDR3 spans 15 amino acids. V dropped 0 bases and J dropped 1 base, with 10 bases sitting between them. Looked up from germline, CDR1 is SGHRS and CDR2 is YFSETQ. The CDR3 loop reads CASSLEGNKNTEAFF. The DNA for the CDR3 is TGCGCCAGCAGCTTGGAGGGAAACAAGAACACTGAAGCTTTCTTT.

The chain recombines TRBV5-4 with TRBJ1-2; perhaps TRBD1 as D (5 bases). The CDR3 contains 15 residues. V lost 4 bases and J lost 1, with 14 bases in between. Per the germline V gene, CDR1 is SGHNT and CDR2 is YYREEE (reference sequence). The CDR3 DNA follows: TGTGCCAGCAGCACCTCTGATGGGGGTAACTATGGCTACACCTTC. Protein: CASSTSDGGNYGYTF.

V usage is TRBV18 and J usage is TRBJ2-5; TRBD1 matches at 7 bases. Germline V gene data show CDR1 as KGHSH and CDR2 as LQKENI. This CDR3 comprises 14 residues. Trimming at V came to 5 bases and at J to 2 bases, leaving 5 bases not matched to a gene. The CDR3 spells CASSDGTAQETQYF. CDR3 coding DNA: TGTGCCAGCTCAGACGGGACAGCTCAAGAGACCCAGTACTTC.

Here the CDR3 reads CATSRVGGGYTF. In nucleotides, the CDR3 is TGTGCCACCAGCAGAGTCGGGGGAGGCTACACCTTC. V usage is TRBV15 and J usage is TRBJ1-2, with a possible D match to TRBD1 (5 bases). The CDR3 runs to 12 residues. The germline V gene encodes CDR1 LNHNV and CDR2 YYDKDF (reference sequence). Trimming shortened V by 1 base and J by 8 bases, and 8 bases separated the two germline ends.

This clone was detected once. V gene TRBV29-1 combines with J gene TRBJ2-7; TRBD2 aligns across 9 bases. This CDR3 comprises 11 residues. Germline lookup yields CDR1 SQVTM and CDR2 ANQGSEA. V lost 4 bases and J lost 6; bases outside the gene matches: 1. The CDR3 bases are TGCAGCGTTGGACTAGCGGCCGAGCAGTACTTC. Translated: CSVGLAAEQYF.

This chain connects TRBV5-1 to TRBJ1-1, with D unresolved. Germline-derived CDR1 and CDR2 are SGHRS and YFSETQ. V was trimmed by 0 bases and J by 7 bases, leaving 19 bases between them. The CDR3 covers 16 residues. The CDR3 protein is CASSLARVGLTGEAFF. The CDR3, as DNA: TGCGCCAGCAGCTTGGCCAGAGTAGGGCTAACTGGTGAAGCTTTCTTT. The full variable domain, rest sourced from reference TRBV5-1 and TRBJ1-1, is KAGVTQTPRYLIKTRGQQVTLSCSPISGHRSVSWYQQTPGQGLQFLFEYFSETQRNKGNFPGRFSGRQFSNSRSEMNVSTLELGDSALYLCASSLARVGLTGEAFFGQGTRLTVV.

The gene calls are TRBV5-1 and TRBJ2-7; the match to TRBD1 covers 7 bases. CDR1 and CDR2 (germline): SGHRS, YFSETQ. CDR3 size: 13 residues. The trim removed 2 bases at V and 5 bases at J, leaving 4 bases unmatched. In nucleotides, the CDR3 is TGCGCCAGCAGCTTCAACAGGGGAGACGAGCAGTACTTC. It yields the protein CASSFNRGDEQYF.